The entry that follows covers one T cell receptor (beta chain) sequence. Individual cDNA molecules had unique molecular identifiers attached to them by the library. TCRdb re-analysed the RACE reads in MiXCR, keeping a single row per CDR3 protein. The sample lists under 400,000 distinct CDR3 sequences, approximately 5.1% occurring once. This record belongs to a study of human T cells and chemical hapten exposure. Study summary: For sensitization, 2% DPC was applied to an approximately 2 cm by approximately 2 cm patch of upper inner arm skin. Small pooled library volume differences mainly caused per-sample TCR yield variation.

Time point meaning: pre-sensitization, week 0. Treatment described: therapeutic diphenylcyclopropenone sensitization with weekly scalp DPC. V lost 0 bases and J 2 bases, leaving 14 bases between the germline ends. Germline values: CDR1 SQVTM, CDR2 ANQGSEA. This CDR3 is 16 amino acids long. The J gene is TRBJ1-3, the V gene TRBV29-1; D is unclear. The sequence derives from a woman aged 50 to 65 with alopecia areata. Some clones in this sample may be carry-over from other donors' samples. The source was whole blood, collected in connection with sensitization to the hapten diphenylcyclopropenone (DPC). DNA for the CDR3: TGCAGCGTTGAAGATCGGAGGGAGATGGCTGGAAACACCATATATTTT. Translating gives CSVEDRREMAGNTIYF.